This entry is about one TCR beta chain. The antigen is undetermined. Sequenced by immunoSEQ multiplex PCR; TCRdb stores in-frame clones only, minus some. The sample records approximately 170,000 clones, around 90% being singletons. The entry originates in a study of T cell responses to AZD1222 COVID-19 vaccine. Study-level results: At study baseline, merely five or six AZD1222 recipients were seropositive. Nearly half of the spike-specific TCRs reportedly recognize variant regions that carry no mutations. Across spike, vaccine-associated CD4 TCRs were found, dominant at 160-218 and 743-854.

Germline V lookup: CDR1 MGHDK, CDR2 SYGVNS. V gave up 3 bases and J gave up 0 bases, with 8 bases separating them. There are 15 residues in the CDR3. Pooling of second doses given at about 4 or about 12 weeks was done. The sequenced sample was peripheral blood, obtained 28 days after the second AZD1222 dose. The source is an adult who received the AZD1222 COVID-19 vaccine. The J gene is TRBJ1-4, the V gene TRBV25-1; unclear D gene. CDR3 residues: CASSEGTATNEKLFF. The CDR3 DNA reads TGTGCCAGCAGTGAGGGAACTGCAACTAATGAAAAACTGTTTTTT.